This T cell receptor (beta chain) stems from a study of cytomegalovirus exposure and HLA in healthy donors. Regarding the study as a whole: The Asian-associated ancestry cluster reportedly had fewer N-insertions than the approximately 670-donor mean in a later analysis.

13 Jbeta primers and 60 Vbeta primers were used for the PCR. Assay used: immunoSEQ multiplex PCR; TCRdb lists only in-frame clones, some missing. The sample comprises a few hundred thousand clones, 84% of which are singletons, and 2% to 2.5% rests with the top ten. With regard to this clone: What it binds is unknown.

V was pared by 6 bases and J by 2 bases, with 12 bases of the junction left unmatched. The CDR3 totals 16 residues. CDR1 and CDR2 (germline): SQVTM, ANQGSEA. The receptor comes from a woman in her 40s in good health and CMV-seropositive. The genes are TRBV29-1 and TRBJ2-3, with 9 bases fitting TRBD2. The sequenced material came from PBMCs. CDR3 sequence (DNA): TGCAGCGTCCCGACTAGCGGAGGGGGCCCCACAGATACGCAGTATTTT. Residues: CSVPTSGGGPTDTQYF.